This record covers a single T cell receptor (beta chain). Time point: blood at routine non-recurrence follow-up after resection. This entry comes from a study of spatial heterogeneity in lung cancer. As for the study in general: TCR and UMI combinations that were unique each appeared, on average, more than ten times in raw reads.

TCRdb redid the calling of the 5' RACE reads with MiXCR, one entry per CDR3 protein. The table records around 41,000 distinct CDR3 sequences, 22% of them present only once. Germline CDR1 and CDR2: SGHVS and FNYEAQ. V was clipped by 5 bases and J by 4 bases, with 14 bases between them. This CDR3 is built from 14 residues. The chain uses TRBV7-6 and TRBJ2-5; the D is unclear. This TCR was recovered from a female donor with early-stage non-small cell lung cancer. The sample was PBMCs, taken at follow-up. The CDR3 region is CASSPQALGETQYF. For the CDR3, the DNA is TGTGCCAGCAGCCCCCAGGCATTGGGAGAGACCCAGTACTTC.